These 11 T cell receptor beta chains were sequenced from one sample in a study of T-cell memory formation after mild COVID-19. TCRdb re-called the 5' RACE reads with MiXCR, one entry per CDR3 protein. The sample lists about 360,000 distinct CDR3 sequences; over 13% were seen once. Specimen: PBMCs or a T cell subset sorted from them (not recorded which). The source is a man between 18 and 29 years old who had mild COVID-19 (a few samples of this study predate the infection). Cell type and time point are not known.

The CDR3 DNA reads TGCAGTGCTAGGGACAGGTTTGAAGCTTTCTTT. Its protein is CSARDRFEAFF. V and J are TRBV20-1 and TRBJ1-1; TRBD1 aligns across 7 bases. The junction had 2 bases not matched to a gene; V was cut back by 3 bases and J by 7 bases. The CDR3 is 11 amino acids. CDR1 is DFQATT and CDR2 is SNEGSKA in the germline V gene (reference sequence).

The chain employs TRBV4-3 and TRBJ2-3; TRBD2 aligns across 12 bases. This CDR3 is 16 amino acids long. Germline lookup yields CDR1 LGHNA and CDR2 YSLEER. V shed 1 base, J shed 5 bases, and the junction held 4 bases outside the gene matches. This CDR3 reads CASSQASGGAQDTQYF. The CDR3 region has the DNA TGCGCCAGCAGCCAAGCTAGCGGGGGGGCCCAAGATACGCAGTATTTT.

This clonotype has only a few counts. This chain uses TRBV29-1 with TRBJ2-7; 10 bases line up with TRBD1. The CDR3 consists of 13 residues. Trimming removed 6 bases from V and 2 bases from J; junction bases left unmatched: 4. Germline CDR1 reads SQVTM; CDR2 reads ANQGSEA. CDR3 loop: CSVAGTGAYEQYV. In DNA form, the CDR3 reads TGCAGCGTAGCCGGGACAGGGGCCTACGAGCAGTACGTC.

V usage is TRBV5-1 and J usage is TRBJ2-1; D might be TRBD2 (6 bases). The V gene lost 0 bases and the J gene lost 8 bases, with 15 bases spanning the gap. CDR3 size: 15 residues. Germline lookup yields CDR1 SGHRS and CDR2 YFSETQ. CDR3 region: CASSLAETSVDEQFF. The CDR3 nucleotides read TGCGCCAGCAGCTTGGCTGAGACTAGTGTCGATGAGCAGTTCTTC.

This clonotype was counted between two and nine times. This chain uses TRBV28 with TRBJ2-3; perhaps TRBD2 as D (6 bases). Germline V gene sequence: CDR1 MDHEN, CDR2 SYDVKM. Trimming removed 0 bases from V and 2 bases from J, with 6 bases in between. This CDR3 region has 14 residues. CDR3 sequence: CASSLWRDTDTQYF. The CDR3 nucleotides read TGTGCCAGCAGTTTATGGCGGGACACAGATACGCAGTATTTT.

The CDR3 DNA reads TGTGCCACCAGTGACCGGCGAAGCACTGAAGCTTTCTTT. Encoded protein: CATSDRRSTEAFF. The rearrangement uses TRBV24-1 and TRBJ1-1; D not resolved. CDR1 and CDR2 from the germline V gene are KGHDR and SFDVKD. The CDR3 consists of 13 residues. Between the trimmed V and J ends, which lost 4 bases and 4 bases, there was a span of 9 bases.

The chain recombines TRBV20-1 with TRBJ2-5; the D is unclear. Germline CDR1 is DFQATT and CDR2 is SNEGSKA (reference sequence). This CDR3 contains 10 residues. The V and J ends lost 8 bases and 2 bases respectively, with 6 bases between them. CDR3 sequence: CSPYQETQYF. The CDR3 nucleotides are TGCAGTCCCTATCAAGAGACCCAGTACTTC.

The chain joins TRBV6-6 to TRBJ2-5; 7 positions agree with TRBD2. CDR3 length: 17 amino acids. With 2 bases clipped from V and 2 bases from J, the junction kept 11 bases outside the gene matches. Looked up from germline, CDR1 is MNHNY and CDR2 is SVGAGI (reference sequence). Written as DNA, the CDR3 is TGTGCCAGCAGTTACCTCGGCCCAGGGCGGGGGCAAGAGACCCAGTACTTC. It is translated as CASSYLGPGRGQETQYF.

The rearrangement links TRBV7-9 to TRBJ2-2; D gene unclear. Trimming took 5 bases from V and 6 from J, leaving 13 bases between them. The CDR3 spans 14 residues. Germline values: CDR1 SEHNR, CDR2 FQNEAQ (reference sequence). CDR3 residues: CASSRARRAGELFF. CDR3 DNA: TGTGCCAGCAGCCGGGCTAGAAGGGCCGGGGAGCTGTTTTTT.

This clonotype was counted ten times or more. The genes are TRBV4-3 and TRBJ2-3; TRBD1 matches at 11 bases. The germline V gene encodes CDR1 LGHNA and CDR2 YSLEER. This CDR3 contains 18 residues. The V gene end was trimmed by 3 bases and the J gene end by 2 bases; junction bases not matched to a gene: 10. The CDR3 DNA sequence: TGCGCCAGCAGCCAGAACAGGGGAGGACAGGGGGCCACAGATACGCAGTATTTT. Protein: CASSQNRGGQGATDTQYF.

The chain is built from TRBV4-1 and TRBJ1-2; TRBD1 is a possible D gene (5 bases). Germline CDR1 and CDR2: MGHRA and YSYEKL. The CDR3 covers 11 residues. V was trimmed by 1 base and J by 10 bases, leaving 7 bases between them. Here the CDR3 reads CASSQGGTYTF. Here the CDR3 DNA reads TGCGCCAGCAGCCAAGGCGGGACCTACACCTTC.